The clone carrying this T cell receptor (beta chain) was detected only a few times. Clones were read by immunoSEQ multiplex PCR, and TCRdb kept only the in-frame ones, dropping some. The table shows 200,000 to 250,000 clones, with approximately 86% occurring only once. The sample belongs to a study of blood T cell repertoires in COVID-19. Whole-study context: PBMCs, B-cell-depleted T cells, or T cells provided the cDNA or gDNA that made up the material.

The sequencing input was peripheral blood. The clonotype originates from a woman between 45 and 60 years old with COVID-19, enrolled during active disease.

The CDR3 sequence is CASSERRNNEQFF. Written as DNA, the CDR3 is TGTGCCAGCAGTGAGCGGCGGAACAATGAGCAGTTCTTC. This rearrangement joins TRBV2 to TRBJ2-1; D unclear. Trimming removed 3 bases from V and 5 bases from J, with 8 bases in between. Germline values: CDR1 SNHLY, CDR2 FYNNEI. This CDR3 comprises 13 residues. Combining the CDR3 with reference TRBV2 and TRBJ2-1 gives the whole variable domain EPEVTQTPSHQVTQMGQEVILRCVPISNHLYFYWYRQILGQKVEFLVSFYNNEISEKSEIFDDQFSVERPDGSNFTLKIRSTKLEDSAMYFCASSERRNNEQFFGPGTRLTVL.